This T cell receptor (beta chain) was recorded in a study of shared clonotypes between healthy human individuals. Study-wide background: The plates for each donor numbered three CD4 naive, three CD4 memory, two CD8 naive and one CD8 memory. Study findings and constraints: Sharing across four donors was highest in naive CD4 (around 5%) and lowest in memory CD8 (roughly 0.4%).

This CDR3 contains 15 residues. Germline V gene sequence: CDR1 SNHLY, CDR2 FYNNEI. V lost 6 bases and J lost 3; bases outside the gene matches: 8. Several immunoSEQ plates received, in even portions, the genomic DNA of each subset. The method was immunoSEQ multiplex PCR; TCRdb's version includes in-frame clones alone and lacks a portion of them. The repertoire holds around 510,000 clones, with approximately 94% as singletons. This clone was counted a single time. Its target is unknown. The chain couples TRBV2 to TRBJ2-7, with 10 bases fitting TRBD1. The clonotype originates from a woman younger than 45 in good health. Sequencing used naive CD4+ T cells sorted from blood. Stated subset: CD45RA+ positively selected. The CDR3 is CASSAPGQGSYEQYF. CDR3 nucleotide sequence: TGTGCCAGCAGCGCACCGGGACAGGGGAGCTACGAGCAGTACTTC.